These T cell receptor beta chains were read from a single sample in a study of blood T cell repertoires in COVID-19. The protocol was immunoSEQ multiplex PCR, while the TCRdb copy is restricted to in-frame clones and leaves out a portion. Of 55,000 to 80,000 clones listed, around 80% are singletons. Sequenced material: peripheral blood. The receptor source for this set is a human donor in a cohort sampled during active COVID-19. Both conserved end residues are part of each CDR3. Each record gives: D gene, CDR3 length, clone size, V gene, J gene, CDR3 DNA, CDR3 protein. The D gene is left open where the match is weak. Clone size appears in some rows only: once, few, many, or a class for an expanded clone.

TRBD2	18	NA	TRBV10-1	TRBJ2-3	TGCGCCCCTCTTAATAGCGGGAGGGCCCCTCTTAGCACAGATACGCAGTATTTT	CAPLNSGRAPLSTDTQYF
NA	17	NA	TRBV5-4	TRBJ2-7	TGTGCCAGCAGCTTAGGAGTGAGCGGACAGAGCTCCTACGAGCAGTACTTC	CASSLGVSGQSSYEQYF
NA	14	NA	TRBV18	TRBJ2-3	TGTGCCAGCTCATCCCAGGGCTTGACAGATACGCAGTATTTT	CASSSQGLTDTQYF
TRBD1	13	few	TRBV5-1	TRBJ1-1	TGCGCCAGCCAGGGACAGTTGAACACTGAAGCTTTCTTT	CASQGQLNTEAFF
TRBD1	13	NA	TRBV11-2	TRBJ2-1	TGTGCCAGCAGCTTAGGGACAGGGGTTGAGCAGTTCTTC	CASSLGTGVEQFF
TRBD1	14	NA	TRBV19	TRBJ1-5	TGTGCCAGTTCCCAGAGACAGGGCGCTCAGCCCCAGCATTTT	CASSQRQGAQPQHF
NA	15	once	TRBV15	TRBJ1-5	TGTGCCACCAGCACCATGGGCGGGGGCGTGGAGCCCCAGCATTTT	CATSTMGGGVEPQHF
NA	11	NA	TRBV5-6	TRBJ2-2	TGTGCCAGCAGCTTTGGCGGCCTGCTGTTTTTT	CASSFGGLLFF
NA	17	NA	TRBV28	TRBJ2-5	TGTGCCAGCAGTTTATGGCGTCGGGGGGCGAACTTGGAGACCCAGTACTTC	CASSLWRRGANLETQYF
NA	13	NA	TRBV6-5	TRBJ1-1	TGTGCCAGCAGTTACAGGGAGCCGGGTCTAGCTTTCTTT	CASSYREPGLAFF
NA	13	NA	TRBV19	TRBJ2-7	TGTGCCAGTAGTACTACAGGGTTGGACGAGCAGTACTTC	CASSTTGLDEQYF
TRBD1	15	NA	TRBV28	TRBJ1-5	TGTGCCAGTAGGACCGGGACAGGGGGCAATCAGCCCCAGCATTTT	CASRTGTGGNQPQHF
TRBD1	15	once	TRBV7-9	TRBJ2-2	TGTGCCAGCAGCTACCGGGACAGAGAAGACCGGGAGCTGTTTTTT	CASSYRDREDRELFF
NA	11	NA	TRBV19	TRBJ1-1	TGTGCCAGTAGTACGGGAGTGGAAGCTTTCTTT	CASSTGVEAFF